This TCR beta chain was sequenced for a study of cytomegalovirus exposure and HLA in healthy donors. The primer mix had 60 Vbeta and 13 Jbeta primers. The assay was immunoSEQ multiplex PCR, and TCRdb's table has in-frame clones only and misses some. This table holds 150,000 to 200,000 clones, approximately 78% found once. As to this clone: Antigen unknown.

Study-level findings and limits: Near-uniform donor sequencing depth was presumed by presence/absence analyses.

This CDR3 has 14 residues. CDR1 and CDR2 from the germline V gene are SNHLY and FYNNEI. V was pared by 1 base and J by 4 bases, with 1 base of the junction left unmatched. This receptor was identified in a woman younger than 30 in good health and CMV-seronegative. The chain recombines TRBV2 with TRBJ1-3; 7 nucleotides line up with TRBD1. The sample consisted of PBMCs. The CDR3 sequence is CASSEGGQGNTIYF. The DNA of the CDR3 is TGTGCCAGCAGTGAAGGGGGACAGGGAAACACCATATATTTT.